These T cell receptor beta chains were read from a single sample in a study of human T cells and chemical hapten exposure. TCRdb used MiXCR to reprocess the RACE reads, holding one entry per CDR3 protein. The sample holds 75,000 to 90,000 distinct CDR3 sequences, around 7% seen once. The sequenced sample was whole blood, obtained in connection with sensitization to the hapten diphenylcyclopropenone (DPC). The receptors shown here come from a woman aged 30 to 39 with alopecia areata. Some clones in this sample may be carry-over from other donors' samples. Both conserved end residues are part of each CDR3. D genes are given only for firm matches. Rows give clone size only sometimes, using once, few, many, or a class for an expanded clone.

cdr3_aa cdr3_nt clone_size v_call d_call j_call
CASSQTGTSGAETQYF TGCGCCAGCAGCCAAACCGGGACTAGCGGGGCCGAGACCCAGTACTTC few TRBV4-1 TRBD2 TRBJ2-5
CASSVELAGEQYF TGTGCCAGCAGCGTGGAACTAGCGGGCGAGCAGTACTTC many TRBV11-2 TRBD2 TRBJ2-7
CASSQTGGTMNTEAFF TGTGCCAGCAGTCAAACAGGGGGAACCATGAACACTGAAGCTTTCTTT . TRBV12-3/TRBV12-4 TRBD1 TRBJ1-1
CSARRGDNQPQHF TGCAGCGCCAGGAGGGGGGACAATCAGCCCCAGCATTTT . TRBV29-1 . TRBJ1-5
CASSDRGRRDGNTIYF TGCGCCAGCAGTGATAGGGGGAGACGAGACGGAAACACCATATATTTT . TRBV10-2 . TRBJ1-3
CSVIGGSDYNEQFF TGCAGCGTGATCGGGGGGAGCGACTACAATGAGCAGTTCTTC many TRBV29-1 TRBD2 TRBJ2-1
CATKEMVDTEAFF TGTGCCACCAAAGAAATGGTGGACACTGAAGCTTTCTTT . TRBV5-6 . TRBJ1-1
CASSGLTGFNQPQHF TGTGCCAGCAGTGGTCTGACAGGGTTCAATCAGCCCCAGCATTTT many TRBV12-3/TRBV12-4 TRBD1 TRBJ1-5
CASNPDGLGEQFF TGTGCCTCGAACCCGGACGGCCTTGGGGAGCAGTTCTTC . TRBV10-3 . TRBJ2-1
CASSPQGVGTEAFF TGTGCCAGCAGCCCTCAAGGTGTGGGCACTGAAGCTTTCTTT many TRBV3-1 . TRBJ1-1
CASSLAPLAGNYEQYF TGTGCCAGCAGCTTAGCGCCCCTAGCGGGGAACTACGAGCAGTACTTC few TRBV7-2 TRBD2 TRBJ2-7
CASSPGQYQSQHF TGTGCCAGCAGCCCAGGACAGTATCAGTCCCAGCATTTT many TRBV7-2 . TRBJ1-5
CASSEGRTDTQYF TGTGCCAGCAGTGAGGGACGCACAGATACGCAGTATTTT many TRBV25-1 . TRBJ2-3
CASSPDRLSNEKLFF TGTGCCAGCAGCCCCGACCGACTAAGTAATGAAAAACTGTTTTTT once TRBV6-5 . TRBJ1-4
CASSLRHVPGGEGQPQHF TGTGCCAGCAGCCTACGACATGTCCCAGGGGGCGAGGGCCAGCCCCAGCATTTT . TRBV7-8 TRBD1 TRBJ1-5
CASSSRGGADEQYF TGTGCCAGCAGCTCCCGGGGGGGGGCCGACGAGCAGTACTTC many TRBV7-6 TRBD2 TRBJ2-7
CASSTGNQPQHF TGTGCCAGTAGTACAGGGAATCAGCCCCAGCATTTT many TRBV19 . TRBJ1-5
CSAPGSRGAPDTQYF TGCAGTGCCCCGGGCAGCCGGGGGGCCCCAGATACGCAGTATTTT many TRBV20-1 . TRBJ2-3
CASSYEVGGSSYNAPLHF TGTGCCAGCAGTTACGAAGTTGGGGGGAGCTCCTATAATGCACCCCTCCACTTT . TRBV6-5 . TRBJ1-6
CSARTTALPEAFF TGCAGTGCTAGGACCACGGCTCTCCCTGAAGCTTTCTTT . TRBV20-1 . TRBJ1-1
CASSSSPGWTEAFF TGTGCCAGCAGTTCCTCTCCGGGTTGGACTGAAGCTTTCTTT many TRBV6-5 . TRBJ1-1
CSARQPGEAFF TGCAGTGCTAGACAGCCGGGAGAAGCTTTCTTT many TRBV20-1 . TRBJ1-1
CASSFTGTQETQYF TGTGCCAGCAGCTTTACCGGGACACAAGAGACCCAGTACTTC many TRBV11-2 . TRBJ2-5
CASSVVFSGPLHF TGTGCCAGCAGCGTAGTTTTCTCGGGGCCCCTCCACTTT . TRBV9 . TRBJ1-6
CAIRTTDSYEQYF TGTGCCATCAGGACGACGGACTCCTACGAGCAGTACTTC many TRBV10-3 . TRBJ2-7
CASSLQAGGGGELFF TGTGCCAGCAGCTTACAGGCAGGGGGCGGCGGGGAGCTGTTTTTT many TRBV7-2 TRBD1 TRBJ2-2
CASSLAPGQQYEQYF TGCGCCAGCAGCTTGGCCCCGGGACAGCAATACGAGCAGTACTTC many TRBV5-1 TRBD1 TRBJ2-7
CASSPGKNIQYF TGTGCCAGCAGCCCTGGCAAAAACATTCAGTACTTC . TRBV6-5 . TRBJ2-4
CASSYNLVEAFF TGTGCCAGCAGTTACAATCTGGTTGAAGCTTTCTTT many TRBV6-5 . TRBJ1-1
CSARDQAGVSYGYTF TGCAGTGCTAGAGATCAAGCAGGGGTCAGCTATGGCTACACCTTC . TRBV20-1 . TRBJ1-2
CASCPTAGYEQYF TGTGCCAGCTGCCCCACGGCCGGATACGAGCAGTACTTC many TRBV28 . TRBJ2-7
CASSSAWTQYF TGTGCCAGCTCCTCGGCCTGGACCCAGTACTTC many TRBV6-5 . TRBJ2-5
CASSEHTDTQYF TGTGCCAGCAGTGAGCACACAGATACGCAGTATTTT many TRBV6-1 . TRBJ2-3
CSVDKRQGNYGYTF TGCAGCGTTGACAAAAGACAGGGAAACTATGGCTACACCTTC few TRBV29-1 TRBD1 TRBJ1-2
CSASAAGDEKLFF TGCAGTGCTAGTGCCGCAGGGGATGAAAAACTGTTTTTT many TRBV20-1 . TRBJ1-4
CASSLDRGTFYGYTF TGTGCCAGCAGCTTGGACAGGGGGACCTTCTATGGCTACACCTTC many TRBV9 TRBD1 TRBJ1-2
CASSLTARSWGDTQYF TGTGCCAGCAGCTTAACGGCCAGGTCTTGGGGGGATACGCAGTATTTT many TRBV11-2 . TRBJ2-3
CASSFDSSTDTQYF TGTGCCAGCAGTTTTGATAGTAGCACAGATACGCAGTATTTT many TRBV28 . TRBJ2-3
CATSRDLGQGADGYTF TGTGCCACCAGCAGAGATCTCGGACAGGGGGCGGATGGCTACACCTTC few TRBV15 TRBD1 TRBJ1-2
CASRRTAYGYTF TGTGCCAGCAGACGGACAGCCTATGGCTACACCTTC . TRBV12-3/TRBV12-4 . TRBJ1-2
CASSPASRLAGSYNEQFF TGTGCCAGCAGCCCCGCCTCGCGACTAGCGGGGTCCTACAATGAGCAGTTCTTC . TRBV7-6 TRBD2 TRBJ2-1
CASSLGGYEQYF TGCGCCAGCAGCTTGGGCGGATACGAGCAGTACTTC many TRBV5-1 . TRBJ2-7
CASSDAGATLYGYTF TGTGCCAGCAGTGATGCAGGGGCCACCCTTTATGGCTACACCTTC . TRBV12-3/TRBV12-4 . TRBJ1-2
CAWSVGGNSPLHF TGTGCCTGGAGTGTAGGGGGGAATTCACCCCTCCACTTT many TRBV30 . TRBJ1-6
CASRRTANTEAFF TGCGCCAGCAGAAGGACAGCGAACACTGAAGCTTTCTTT many TRBV10-1 . TRBJ1-1
CASSYESGNNSPLHF TGTGCCAGCAGTTACGAGAGTGGAAATAATTCACCCCTCCACTTT many TRBV6-5 . TRBJ1-6
CASSLGTGTNNEQFF TGTGCCAGCAGCTTAGGGACAGGGACCAACAATGAGCAGTTCTTC many TRBV7-9 TRBD1 TRBJ2-1
CASSPPPGTEYNEQFF TGTGCCAGCAGCCCCCCCCCGGGAACTGAATACAATGAGCAGTTCTTC many TRBV5-5 . TRBJ2-1
CASKDLGGSQPQHF TGTGCCAGCAAGGACCTGGGCGGCTCACAGCCCCAGCATTTT . TRBV2 . TRBJ1-5
CSARDATASSYNSPLHF TGCAGTGCTAGAGATGCGACAGCTAGCTCCTATAATTCACCCCTCCACTTT few TRBV20-1 . TRBJ1-6
CSAAGVGTEAFF TGCAGTGCGGCAGGGGTGGGGACTGAAGCTTTCTTT few TRBV20-1 . TRBJ1-1
CASSYPGANTEAFF TGTGCCAGCAGTTACCCAGGGGCCAACACTGAAGCTTTCTTT . TRBV6-5 . TRBJ1-1
CASSLESNGELFF TGTGCCAGCAGCTTAGAAAGTAACGGGGAGCTGTTTTTT many TRBV11-2 . TRBJ2-2
CASSLRQGTGNSPLHF TGTGCCAGCAGTTTGAGACAGGGAACAGGAAATTCACCCCTCCACTTT . TRBV6-2/TRBV6-3 TRBD1 TRBJ1-6
CASSSGTGFGETQYF TGTGCCAGCAGTTCCGGGACAGGGTTCGGAGAGACCCAGTACTTC few TRBV6-5 TRBD1 TRBJ2-5
CASSRGAGGVYNEQFF TGTGCCAGCAGTCGAGGAGCGGGGGGGGTCTACAATGAGCAGTTCTTC many TRBV6-5 TRBD2 TRBJ2-1
CSAMDRATDTQYF TGCAGTGCTATGGACAGGGCCACAGATACGCAGTATTTT many TRBV20-1 TRBD1 TRBJ2-3
CASSYTTGSAFF TGTGCCAGCAGTTACACGACAGGGAGTGCTTTCTTT many TRBV6-5 TRBD1 TRBJ1-1